The 3 T cell receptor beta chains below all came from one sample that was sequenced in a study of T cell repertoires in cytomegalovirus infection. TCRdb re-derived calls from the reads in MiXCR, one entry per CDR3 protein. The sample consists of some 150,000 distinct CDR3 sequences, 5.5% to 8% of them appearing once. Sequencing was done on a sample of PBMCs. The source is a human donor in good health (CMV status not recorded). Some clones in this sample may be carry-over from other donors' samples.

The chain recombines TRBV20-1 with TRBJ1-6; 9 positions agree with TRBD1. The junction had 8 bases not matched to a gene; V was cut back by 5 bases and J by 6 bases. CDR1 is DFQATT, CDR2 SNEGSKA, per germline (reference sequence). The CDR3 is 15 residues long. The CDR3 DNA reads TGCAGTGCTCCCCACCCGGGACAGGGTAATTCACCCCTCCACTTT. It translates to CSAPHPGQGNSPLHF.

A few counts support this clonotype. The chain combines TRBV20-1 with TRBJ2-3; D is ambiguous. The CDR3 totals 13 residues. Between the trimmed V and J ends, which lost 6 bases and 2 bases, there was a span of 12 bases. Germline CDR1 reads DFQATT; CDR2 reads SNEGSKA (reference sequence). CDR3 loop: CSAWAGTTDTQYF. In nucleotides, the CDR3 is TGCAGTGCCTGGGCCGGAACCACAGATACGCAGTATTTT.

The V and J genes are TRBV29-1 and TRBJ1-1; the D is unclear. This CDR3 contains 12 residues. Germline lookup yields CDR1 SQVTM and CDR2 ANQGSEA. V was pared by 3 bases and J by 5 bases, with 10 bases between. The CDR3 region is CSVEVLGTEAFF. The CDR3 DNA reads TGCAGCGTTGAGGTGTTGGGGACTGAAGCTTTCTTT. Together with reference TRBV29-1 and TRBJ1-1, the CDR3 gives the full variable domain: SAVISQKPSRDICQRGTSLTIQCQVDSQVTMMFWYRQQPGQSLTLIATANQGSEATYESGFVIDKFPISRPNLTFSTLTVSNMSPEDSSIYLCSVEVLGTEAFFGQGTRLTVV.